These 22 T cell receptor beta chains were all obtained from the same sample, sequenced in a study of shared clonotypes between healthy human individuals. TCRdb's table, derived via immunoSEQ multiplex PCR, lists solely in-frame clones and lacks some. The repertoire includes about 470,000 clones, 70% to 80% of them detected once, and approximately 13% sits in the top ten. The sequenced sample was PBMCs. Receptors were obtained from a woman aged 40-49 years in good health. Some clones in this sample may be carry-over from other donors' samples.

The V call is TRBV19, the J call TRBJ2-1, with D uncertain. The CDR3 has 11 amino acids. V shed 5 bases and J shed 5 bases, with 4 bases lying between them. CDR1 LNHDA and CDR2 SQIVND come from the germline V gene (reference sequence). The CDR3 is CASSLHNEQFF. Written as DNA, the CDR3 is TGTGCCAGTAGTCTGCACAATGAGCAGTTCTTC.

This clone was seen only a few times. J is TRBJ2-1 and V is TRBV30; D perhaps matches TRBD1 (6 bases). V was shortened by 3 bases and J by 6 bases, with 6 bases between the two germline ends. CDR1 is GTSNPN, CDR2 SVGIG, per germline (reference sequence). CDR3 length: 11 residues. The CDR3 reads CAWRGGNEQFF. The CDR3 region has the DNA TGTGCCTGGAGAGGGGGCAATGAGCAGTTCTTC.

This clone was detected a few times. The V gene is TRBV30, the J gene TRBJ2-2; D is ambiguous. Germline loops: CDR1 GTSNPN, CDR2 SVGIG (reference sequence). V lost 0 bases and J lost 4, with 12 bases in between. The CDR3 is made up of 15 amino acids. The CDR3 here is CAWSVSGVGTGELFF. DNA for the CDR3: TGTGCCTGGAGTGTCTCTGGAGTTGGCACCGGGGAGCTGTTTTTT.

V gene TRBV19 combines with J gene TRBJ2-7; no reliable D call. CDR3 size: 14 residues. Germline V gene sequence: CDR1 LNHDA, CDR2 SQIVND (reference sequence). The V gene lost 1 base and the J gene lost 0 bases, with 7 bases spanning the gap. CDR3 nucleotide sequence: TGTGCCAGTAGTATAGGCGGCATCTCCTACGAGCAGTACTTC. Protein sequence: CASSIGGISYEQYF.

V is TRBV4-3 and J is TRBJ2-7; TRBD1 matches 7 bases. Germline V lookup: CDR1 LGHNA, CDR2 YSLEER. V lost 1 base and J lost 6; bases outside the gene matches: 3. The CDR3 is 13 amino acids. The CDR3 region has the DNA TGCGCCAGCAGCCAAGTTCCAGGGGGCGAGCAGTACTTC. It encodes CASSQVPGGEQYF.

The J gene is TRBJ2-7, the V gene TRBV6-5; 9 bases agree with TRBD2. Germline V CDR1 and CDR2: MNHEY, SVGAGI. The CDR3 has 14 residues. V trimming: 6 bases; J trimming: 5 bases; junction bases outside the gene matches: 8. In DNA, the CDR3 is TGTGCCAGCAGCCTAGCGGGACTCCGGGACGAGCAGTACTTC. This sequence encodes CASSLAGLRDEQYF.

CDR3 sequence (DNA): TGCAGCGTTGCGTCAGTGGACGGGGTATACACGAGGGAGCAGTACTTC. Its translation is CSVASVDGVYTREQYF. V and J are TRBV29-1 and TRBJ2-7; maybe TRBD2 (5 bases). The CDR3 sequence is 16 residues long. V was clipped by 4 bases and J by 7 bases, with 26 bases between them. Germline CDR1 is SQVTM and CDR2 is ANQGSEA.

The CDR3 spells CASSLRGTYGYTF. DNA for the CDR3: TGTGCCAGCTCCCTCCGAGGGACCTATGGCTACACCTTC. The chain couples TRBV2 to TRBJ1-2; maybe TRBD1 (5 bases). Germline V lookup: CDR1 SNHLY, CDR2 FYNNEI. V was trimmed by 8 bases and J by 4 bases, leaving 14 bases between them. This CDR3 region has 13 residues.

This sequence joins TRBV21-1 and TRBJ2-3; the D call of TRBD1 is as the table states it, not checked on the DNA. TRBV21-1 is a pseudogene. This CDR3 is 20 amino acids long. In nucleotides, the CDR3 is TGTGCCAGCATAAAAAGCGACAGGGACTTGTGGCGGAGCCTCACAGATACGCAGTATTTT. Amino acid sequence: CASIKSDRDLWRSLTDTQYF.

V usage is TRBV7-8 and J usage is TRBJ2-2; D gene unclear. The CDR3 has 12 residues. V was pared by 5 bases and J by 3 bases, with 4 bases between. CDR1 is SGHVS, CDR2 FQNEAQ, per germline. Here the CDR3 DNA reads TGTGCCAGCAGCACCCACACCGGGGAGCTGTTTTTT. It codes for CASSTHTGELFF.

The gene calls are TRBV9 and TRBJ2-1, with a possible D match to TRBD2 (5 bases). Germline V gene lookup returns CDR1 SGDLS and CDR2 YYNGEE. Between the trimmed V and J ends, which lost 2 bases and 3 bases, there was a span of 9 bases. The CDR3 has 14 residues. Here the CDR3 DNA reads TGTGCCAGCAGCGTCGACTACGTCTACAATGAGCAGTTCTTC. This encodes CASSVDYVYNEQFF.

With regard to this clone: Likely a read error: the CDR3 ends without its conserved phenylalanine or tryptophan. The DNA is left out, because the CDR3 cannot be placed on it with certainty; the CDR3 is given as TCRdb lists it. The V and J genes are TRBV6-5 and TRBJ2-3; no DNA check was done on the table's D call, TRBD2. Germline V lookup: CDR1 MNHEY, CDR2 SVGAGI. Inclusive of both ends, the CDR3 amounts to 13 amino acids. The CDR3 sequence is CASSYSTSGVAYL.

This clone is a singleton in its sample. This chain uses TRBV7-8 with TRBJ2-1; 8 bases are a match to TRBD2. The CDR3 is 15 amino acids. V was clipped by 5 bases and J by 4 bases; unmatched bases: 7. Germline-derived CDR1 and CDR2 are SGHVS and FQNEAQ. CDR3 coding DNA: TGTGCCAGCAGCCCACCGGGACTAGAATACAATGAGCAGTTCTTC. Translation gives CASSPPGLEYNEQFF. Drawing the rest from reference TRBV7-8 and TRBJ2-1, the complete variable domain is GAGVSQSPRYKVAKRGQDVALRCDPISGHVSLFWYQQALGQGPEFLTYFQNEAQLDKSGLPSDRFFAERPEGSVSTLKIQRTQQEDSAVYLCASSPPGLEYNEQFFGPGTRLTVL.

The chain uses TRBV6-1 and TRBJ2-7, with 11 bases aligning to TRBD2. The J segment lost 6 bases and the V segment lost 6 bases, leaving 7 bases of the junction unmatched. Germline assignment: CDR1 MNHNS and CDR2 SASEGT. The CDR3 is 14 amino acids. DNA for the CDR3: TGTGCCAGCAGAACTAGCGGGAGCCATAGCGAGCAGTACTTC. Encoded protein: CASRTSGSHSEQYF.

The V gene is TRBV5-1, the J gene TRBJ2-7; unclear D gene. CDR3 length: 15 residues. CDR1 and CDR2 (germline): SGHRS, YFSETQ. V was cut by 0 bases and J by 0 bases, with 10 bases left in between. The chain's CDR3 is CASSLGEQYSYEQYF. In DNA form, the CDR3 reads TGCGCCAGCAGCTTGGGGGAACAATACTCCTACGAGCAGTACTTC.

This chain links TRBV7-8 with TRBJ2-7; TRBD1 aligns across 11 bases. The CDR3 spans 16 residues. J lost 2 bases, V lost 5 bases, and 8 bases had no gene match. CDR1 is SGHVS, CDR2 FQNEAQ, per germline. The CDR3 coding sequence is TGTGCCAGCAGCCCGTCGGCGGGACAGGGGGCCTACGAGCAGTACTTC. As protein: CASSPSAGQGAYEQYF.

Details on this clone: A read error is possible here, since a much larger clone lies one base away. The chain combines TRBV10-2 with TRBJ2-7; D is uncertain. CDR3 size: 12 residues. Germline V gene sequence: CDR1 WSHSY, CDR2 SAAADI. CDR3 protein: CAGSEPDREQYF. Written as DNA, the CDR3 is TGCGCCGGCAGTGAGCCGGACCGCGAGCAGTACTTC.

V is TRBV2 and J is TRBJ2-7; 10 bases are a match to TRBD1. The CDR3 totals 15 residues. Unmatched junction bases numbered 9, after V lost 6 bases and J lost 4 bases. CDR1 is SNHLY and CDR2 is FYNNEI in the germline V gene. The CDR3 region has the DNA TGTGCCAGCAGGACAGGGGGCGCCTTTGCTTACGAGCAGTACTTC. Amino acid sequence: CASRTGGAFAYEQYF. Together with reference TRBV2 and TRBJ2-7, the CDR3 gives the full variable domain: EPEVTQTPSHQVTQMGQEVILRCVPISNHLYFYWYRQILGQKVEFLVSFYNNEISEKSEIFDDQFSVERPDGSNFTLKIRSTKLEDSAMYFCASRTGGAFAYEQYFGPGTRLTVT.

As regards this clone: One base away lies a much larger clone, so this may be a sequencing read error. Other DNA sequences in this sample translate to the same CDR3. The chain combines TRBV6-4 with TRBJ2-2; TRBD1 agrees at 8 bases. Germline V gene lookup returns CDR1 MRHNA and CDR2 SNTAGT. This CDR3 comprises 15 residues. The CDR3 nucleotides are TGTGCCAGCAGTCAGGGGGCTTCGGACACCGGGGAGTTGTTTTTT. This codes for CASSQGASDTGELFF.

This chain's CDR3 is CASSRDRGSDQPQHF. The CDR3 nucleotides read TGTGCCAGCAGTCGAGACAGGGGGTCTGATCAGCCCCAGCATTTT. The chain employs TRBV28 and TRBJ1-5, with TRBD1 matching 9 bases. CDR3 length equals 15 residues. CDR1 and CDR2 (germline): MDHEN, SYDVKM. Trimming removed 5 bases from V and 5 bases from J; junction bases left unmatched: 7.

This clone was found once. V usage is TRBV7-2 and J usage is TRBJ2-7; D remains ambiguous. The V end was cut by 3 bases, the J end by 6 bases, with 6 bases between. CDR1 and CDR2 (germline): SGHTA, FQGNSA. This CDR3 is 11 amino acids long. CDR3 nucleotide sequence: TGTGCCAGCAGCTTTTACGGCGAGCAGTACTTC. It specifies CASSFYGEQYF.

As concerns this clone: This sample also contains other DNA sequences that code for the same CDR3. The DNA of the CDR3 is TGTGCCAGCAGCTTAGGGGGGCTCGATGAGCAGTACTTC. As protein: CASSLGGLDEQYF. V usage is TRBV7-9 and J usage is TRBJ2-7; tentatively, D is TRBD1 (6 bases). Germline lookup yields CDR1 SEHNR and CDR2 FQNEAQ (reference sequence). The V gene lost 1 base and the J gene lost 7 bases, with 11 bases spanning the gap. This CDR3 has 13 amino acids.